Included here is one T cell receptor beta chain sequence, with context. Its cognate antigen has yet to be identified. Base qualities are not recorded, but no much larger clone differs from it by a single base. This record comes from a study of blood T cell repertoires in COVID-19 (dated by TCRdb to 2020 to 2022). Study-level background: For ImmuneRACE Cohort 3, a participant was defined as recovered based on two consecutive negative NP/OP PCR tests, clearance by a healthcare professional, or resolution of symptoms. Where available, HLA class I and class II types were taken from metadata supplied by the sample provider and were not determined by assay-based typing. Samples from collaborators originated in the United States, Italy and Spain and spanned both the acute and convalescent phases of COVID-19. The prospective study material was composed of cDNA or gDNA derived from T cells, B-cell-depleted T cells, or PBMCs. Subjects who had been exposed to COVID-19, were actively infected with it, or had recovered from it provided the deeply sampled blood TCRbeta repertoires that made up the dataset. The repertoires were made available in a free public database intended to serve as a resource for research on the immune response to SARS-CoV-2. Samples were obtained from the ongoing ImmuneRACE study (first 160 participants) and from some 1,300 subjects provided by 6 global collaborators. Nearly every sample came with metadata listing a de-identified subject ID, COVID-19 status, age in years and sex. What the work shows at the level of the full study, not this receptor alone: The amount of clinical and demographic metadata varied by source and participant and was provided uncurated.

Participants in the prospective study were enrolled through a virtual design, were aged about 18 to 100 years, and lived in approximately 25 United States geographic areas. To assign participants to cohorts, the prospective study relied on clinical history that participants themselves reported in a screening survey and a study questionnaire. Mobile phlebotomists in the prospective study collected whole blood, serum and a nasopharyngeal or oropharyngeal swab from every participant. Over an approximately 2-month period, participants in the prospective study had the option of providing additional blood draws and questionnaires. Before DNA extraction, blood samples from the prospective study were shipped at room temperature or frozen. TCRbeta CDR3 regions were amplified from genomic DNA using the immunoSEQ Assay, a bias-controlled multiplex PCR. Turning to the authors' computational methods: Within the assay, amplification of reference gene primers was used to estimate how many nucleated cells each sample contained. To quantify the absolute abundance of each unique TCRbeta CDR3 rearrangement, sequence reads were collapsed and filtered. For each sample, productive Simpson clonality was calculated as the square root of Simpson's diversity index over productive rearrangements. TCRdb's version of the immuneACCESS table is confined to in-frame rearrangements and falls short of the full clone set. An unresolved V gene accounts for under half of the shortfall where checked; the remainder is of unknown origin. The V and J calls and clone size are taken from that table; D and trimming were inferred from the DNA. For this sample there are roughly 200,000 clones; around 87% appear just once. The ten largest clones add up to roughly 7.1% of the sample.

V loses 3 bases, J loses 2 bases, and the germline ends lie 12 bases apart. Its CDR3 holds 14 amino acids, cysteine through phenylalanine. Of all the DNA, just the CDR3 is kept, 42 bases in frame from base 1. The germline V gene supplies CDR1 SGHDT and CDR2 YYEEEE. Material for sequencing was PBMCs or T cells enriched from blood (not recorded which). The sequence came from a man aged 25-45 years in a cohort exposed to, infected with or recovered from COVID-19 (not recorded which). The sequence is built from TRBV5-6 and TRBJ2-7, with TRBD2 as a weak D call on 6 bases. The nucleotides are TGTGCCAGCAGCTCCGGGACTGTGACCTACGAGCAGTACTTC. This yields the protein CASSSGTVTYEQYF.